The clone carrying this TCR beta chain occurred many times. This entry belongs to a study of neurological immune-mediated disorders. The cDNA was generated through 5'RACE incorporating 10-nucleotide random UMIs. TCRdb passed the 5' RACE reads through MiXCR, listing each CDR3 protein once. Among tens of thousands of distinct CDR3 sequences, approximately 10% were seen once, and the ten largest hold less than 2%. The germline CDR1 and CDR2 sequences are SGHTA and FQGNSA. This CDR3 is built from 14 residues. V lost 0 bases to trimming and J lost 1 base, with 4 bases between them. The genes are TRBV7-2 and TRBJ1-5; no clear D. Sequencing used PBMCs. The sequence was collected from a man between 60 and 75 years old in good health. CDR3 coding DNA: TGTGCCAGCAGCTTAGCGGCCAGCAATCAGCCCCAGCATTTT. Translation gives CASSLAASNQPQHF.